This T cell receptor beta chain appears in the sequencing data of a study of blood T cell repertoires in COVID-19. On the study more broadly: Spain, Italy and the United States supplied samples that represented acute and convalescent COVID-19.

The table came from immunoSEQ multiplex PCR; TCRdb's copy has only in-frame clones and leaves some out. The sample records some 400,000 clones, 85% to 90% being singletons. Per germline, CDR1 LGHDT and CDR2 YNNKEL (reference sequence). The germline V and J ends were trimmed by 6 bases and 3 bases, with 12 bases remaining between them. This CDR3 has 14 residues. The chain recombines TRBV3-1 (or the pseudogene TRBV3-2) with TRBJ1-5; perhaps TRBD1 as D (5 bases). The sequenced sample consisted of peripheral blood. The sequence came from a man between 18 and 29 years old with active or convalescent COVID-19. In DNA, the CDR3 is TGTGCCAGCAGGGGGACTGGGGACAATCAGCCCCAGCATTTT. Protein product: CASRGTGDNQPQHF.